The text below deals with one T cell receptor (beta chain). CDR1 is LGHNA, CDR2 YNFKEQ, per germline. The CDR3 is made up of 15 amino acids. Trimming removed 0 bases at V and 1 base at J, with 7 bases between. Data came from immunoSEQ multiplex PCR; TCRdb stores just in-frame clones and leaves some out. Among under 50,000 clones listed, approximately 79% were seen once. Input was about 550 ng to 6,500 ng of genomic DNA from tumor or blood. The sample comes from a study of T cells in tumors after PD-1 blockade. Study overall: Prior checkpoint blockade, systemic immunosuppressant use, or anti-cancer therapy within 4 weeks excluded patients. Some patients also took daily vismodegib 150 mg during anti-PD-1 treatment.

Sequencing was performed on PBMCs, taken before anti-PD-1 therapy. This TCR was sampled from a human donor with advanced basal cell or squamous cell carcinoma (not recorded which). This chain uses TRBV4-2 with TRBJ1-3; D is unclear. As DNA, the CDR3 is TGTGCCAGCAGCCAAGATTTGGAGTCTGGAAACACCATATATTTT. Protein product: CASSQDLESGNTIYF.